These 14 T cell receptor beta chains were all obtained from the same sample, sequenced in a study of shared clonotypes between healthy human individuals. The assay was immunoSEQ multiplex PCR, and TCRdb's table has in-frame clones only and misses some. Counted here are 1,500,000 or so clones, around 97% occurring once; the ten biggest clones make up roughly 1.2%. The sample was naive CD4+ T cells sorted from blood. Documented subset: CD45RA+ positively selected. Source of these receptors: a man in his thirties or forties in good health.

The V and J genes are TRBV4-2 and TRBJ2-7, with D possibly TRBD2 on 6 matching bases. The germline V and J ends were trimmed by 0 bases and 2 bases, with 20 bases remaining between them. Germline lookup yields CDR1 LGHNA and CDR2 YNFKEQ. This CDR3 comprises 18 residues. The CDR3 reads CASSQEAGLASVTYEQYF. In DNA, the CDR3 is TGTGCCAGCAGCCAAGAGGCAGGTCTGGCTAGCGTTACCTACGAGCAGTACTTC.

The rearrangement joins TRBV9 to TRBJ2-7; D uncertain. The germline V gene has CDR1 SGDLS and CDR2 YYNGEE. The CDR3 sequence is 16 residues long. Trimming removed 0 bases from V and 0 bases from J, with 13 bases in between. CDR3 sequence reads: CASSVDPARSSYEQYF. As DNA, the CDR3 is TGTGCCAGCAGCGTAGATCCAGCGAGGAGCTCCTACGAGCAGTACTTC.

The chain joins TRBV5-1 to TRBJ2-2; D is unresolved. V dropped 1 base and J dropped 0 bases, with 10 bases sitting between them. The CDR3 runs 16 residues. Germline-derived CDR1 and CDR2 are SGHRS and YFSETQ. CDR3 nucleotides: TGCGCCAGCAGCTTGTCTGGATTAGCGAACACCGGGGAGCTGTTTTTT. Protein product: CASSLSGLANTGELFF.

This sequence joins TRBV5-4 and TRBJ1-4, with D perhaps matching TRBD1 (6 bases). Trimming took 4 bases from V and 3 from J, leaving 13 bases between them. Germline V gene lookup returns CDR1 SGHNT and CDR2 YYREEE (reference sequence). This CDR3 is 15 amino acids long. The CDR3 DNA sequence: TGTGCCAGCAGCCGCGGGGGGGCAGCTAATGAAAAACTGTTTTTT. Translating it yields CASSRGGAANEKLFF.

This sequence joins TRBV30 and TRBJ2-1, with TRBD2 identical over 11 bases. After removal of 8 bases from V and 10 bases from J, the junction contained 10 bases not matched to a gene. The germline gives CDR1 GTSNPN, CDR2 SVGIG (reference sequence). The CDR3 has 13 amino acids. CDR3 DNA: TGTGCCCAAGAGGAACTAGCGGGAGCCGAGCAGTTCTTC. Protein product: CAQEELAGAEQFF.

The chain is built from TRBV5-4 and TRBJ2-2; TRBD1 matches 12 bases. The J segment lost 6 bases and the V segment lost 4 bases, leaving 4 bases of the junction unmatched. From germline, CDR1 is SGHNT and CDR2 YYREEE (reference sequence). The CDR3 is 15 amino acids. This chain's CDR3 is CASSVGTGGPGELFF. The CDR3 DNA reads TGTGCCAGCAGCGTCGGGACAGGGGGCCCCGGGGAGCTGTTTTTT. The variable domain in full, with the rest retrieved from reference TRBV5-4 and TRBJ2-2, is ETGVTQSPTHLIKTRGQQVTLRCSSQSGHNTVSWYQQALGQGPQFIFQYYREEENGRGNFPPRFSGLQFPNYSSELNVNALELDDSALYLCASSVGTGGPGELFFGEGSRLTVL.

The CDR3 DNA is TGTGCCAGCTCGTCTGGTCCTAGCGGGAGCTACGAGCAGTACTTC. This gives the protein CASSSGPSGSYEQYF. This sequence joins TRBV5-4 and TRBJ2-7; 10 nucleotides line up with TRBD2. The ends lost 7 bases at V and 3 bases at J; junction bases unmatched: 10. The CDR3 consists of 15 residues. CDR1 SGHNT and CDR2 YYREEE come from the germline V gene (reference sequence).

The rearrangement joins TRBV18 to TRBJ2-7; 12 bases match TRBD2. Germline values: CDR1 KGHSH, CDR2 LQKENI. Losses at the gene ends were 4 bases for V and 3 bases for J; bases not matched to a gene: 4. CDR3 length: 15 residues. The CDR3 region has the DNA TGTGCCAGCTCACGAACTAGCGGGAGGCGCTACGAGCAGTACTTC. The encoded protein is CASSRTSGRRYEQYF.

The rearrangement joins TRBV28 to TRBJ1-5, with D tentatively TRBD1 (6 bases). Germline values: CDR1 MDHEN, CDR2 SYDVKM. The CDR3 covers 15 residues. Trimming removed 6 bases at V and 5 bases at J, with 17 bases between. CDR3 sequence: CASSLGGGAHQPQHF. CDR3 DNA: TGTGCCAGCAGCCTAGGGGGGGGCGCGCATCAGCCCCAGCATTTT.

J is TRBJ2-1 and V is TRBV18; 10 bases match TRBD2. The germline V gene encodes CDR1 KGHSH and CDR2 LQKENI. This CDR3 has 15 amino acids. V dropped 3 bases and J dropped 7; count of bases not matched to a gene: 6. CDR3 protein: CASSPFWGLANEQFF. The CDR3 region has the DNA TGTGCCAGCTCACCGTTTTGGGGACTAGCGAATGAGCAGTTCTTC.

The V gene is TRBV5-1, the J gene TRBJ2-7; the match to TRBD1 covers 8 bases. Looked up from germline, CDR1 is SGHRS and CDR2 is YFSETQ. V was clipped by 4 bases and J by 2 bases; unmatched bases: 5. The CDR3 totals 14 residues. CDR3 bases: TGCGCCAGCAGCCCACCGGGACAGGCCTACGAGCAGTACTTC. Translation gives CASSPPGQAYEQYF. Based on the CDR3 plus reference TRBV5-1 and TRBJ2-7, the full variable domain is KAGVTQTPRYLIKTRGQQVTLSCSPISGHRSVSWYQQTPGQGLQFLFEYFSETQRNKGNFPGRFSGRQFSNSRSEMNVSTLELGDSALYLCASSPPGQAYEQYFGPGTRLTVT.

The chain uses TRBV29-1 and TRBJ2-7; D remains ambiguous. The V end was cut by 6 bases, the J end by 3 bases, with 9 bases between. Germline V gene lookup returns CDR1 SQVTM and CDR2 ANQGSEA. There are 11 residues in the CDR3. For the CDR3, the DNA is TGCAGCGTCGTAGAGATCTACGAGCAGTACTTC. Protein: CSVVEIYEQYF.

V and J are TRBV28 and TRBJ1-5; D is perhaps TRBD1 (6 bases). Germline-derived CDR1 and CDR2 are MDHEN and SYDVKM. The V end was cut by 5 bases, the J end by 2 bases, with 16 bases between. The CDR3 sequence is 16 residues long. Written as DNA, the CDR3 is TGTGCCAGCAGTCCCTATACAGGGAACGGCAATCAGCCCCAGCATTTT. As protein: CASSPYTGNGNQPQHF.

The V gene is TRBV7-9, the J gene TRBJ1-1; TRBD1 might be the D (6 bases). CDR3 length: 16 amino acids. Germline loops: CDR1 SEHNR, CDR2 FQNEAQ (reference sequence). V was trimmed by 5 bases and J by 0 bases, leaving 16 bases between them. The CDR3 spells CASSPRVWGLNTEAFF. DNA of the CDR3: TGTGCCAGCAGCCCTCGGGTGTGGGGGCTGAACACTGAAGCTTTCTTT.